This T cell receptor beta chain appears in the sequencing data of a study of cytomegalovirus exposure and HLA in healthy donors. General observations from the study: The later analysis indicated that the majority of CMV-associated TCR beta chains appeared HLA-restricted. Testing in vitro showed a few CMV-associated chains specific for CMV antigens. Later analysis indicated greater clonal expansion among HLA-associated TCR beta chains than among equally common other chains.

This clone was seen more than once but under ten times. As yet, its antigen is unknown. There were likely unrecorded immune exposures, though donors were nominally healthy when sampled. The germline CDR1 and CDR2 sequences are MNHNS and SASEGT. The V gene end was trimmed by 2 bases and the J gene end by 3 bases; junction bases not matched to a gene: 10. The length of the CDR3 is 18 residues. PCR primers comprised 60 Vbeta and 13 Jbeta primers. TCRdb's copy holds only in-frame clones and misses some; the assay was immunoSEQ multiplex PCR. The repertoire consists of some 63,000 clones, with about 83% occurring once and the leading ten covering under 2%.

Source material: PBMCs. The genes are TRBV6-1 and TRBJ2-3, with 11 bases that match TRBD2. The clonotype was recovered from a human donor in good health. DNA of the CDR3: TGTGCCAGCAGTGAATTCTCGTACTCTAGCGGGGGGACAGATACGCAGTATTTT. It specifies CASSEFSYSSGGTDTQYF.